This T cell receptor beta chain was found in a study of radiotherapy plus CTLA-4 blockade in lung cancer. Study-wide results and limits: Reports identified early blood T cell clone dynamics, with interferon-beta, as the best response predictor.

CDR3 length: 15 amino acids. CDR1 is SGHTA, CDR2 FQGNSA, per germline. V was pared by 1 base and J by 2 bases, with 2 bases of the junction left unmatched. Patients with chemo-refractory metastatic non-small-cell lung cancer received focal radiation plus CTLA-4 blockade with ipilimumab. Some clones are missing from TCRdb's copy, which holds only in-frame ones; the method was immunoSEQ multiplex PCR. The sample records 84,000 or so clones, about 85% being singletons. As to this clone: As yet, its antigen is unknown.

The material sequenced was peripheral blood, taken from a patient treated with radiotherapy plus ipilimumab. The V and J genes are TRBV7-2 and TRBJ1-5; 7 bases line up with TRBD1. This sequence was found in a human donor with non-small cell lung cancer that progressed on radiotherapy plus ipilimumab. DNA of the CDR3: TGTGCCAGCAGCTTAGACAGGGGAGGCAATCAGCCCCAGCATTTT. Its protein product is CASSLDRGGNQPQHF.